Below are 20 T cell receptor beta chains sequenced from a single sample in a study of blood T cell repertoires in COVID-19. TCRdb's copy holds only in-frame clones and misses some; the assay was immunoSEQ multiplex PCR. The sample lists more than 250,000 clones, 80% to 90% occurring once. Sample: peripheral blood. The receptors come from a man aged 18-30 years who had recovered from COVID-19.

The J gene is TRBJ1-4, the V gene TRBV19; D is possibly TRBD1 (6 bases). Trimming cost V 4 bases and J 10 bases, with 10 bases left between them. This CDR3 contains 12 residues. Germline loops: CDR1 LNHDA, CDR2 SQIVND (reference sequence). DNA of the CDR3: TGTGCCAGTAGTACACAGGGTGGAAAACTGTTTTTT. Translating it yields CASSTQGGKLFF.

Only one count was recorded for this clone. The chain combines TRBV11-2 with TRBJ2-3; D possibly corresponds to TRBD2 (6 bases). CDR1 is SGHAT, CDR2 FQNNGV, per germline. Trimming cost V 8 bases and J 1 base, with 13 bases left between them. The CDR3 spans 14 residues. CDR3 sequence: CASYAGLGTDTQYF. CDR3 sequence (DNA): TGTGCCAGCTACGCGGGATTGGGCACAGATACGCAGTATTTT. The entire variable domain, with the rest obtained from reference TRBV11-2 and TRBJ2-3, is as follows: EAGVAQSPRYKIIEKRQSVAFWCNPISGHATLYWYQQILGQGPKLLIQFQNNGVVDDSQLPKDRFSAERLKGVDSTLKIQPAKLEDSAVYLCASYAGLGTDTQYFGPGTRLTVL.

Ten or more counts support this clone. The chain joins TRBV30 to TRBJ2-1, with D maybe TRBD2 (6 bases). V was clipped by 2 bases and J by 2 bases, with 10 bases between them. This CDR3 contains 14 residues. In germline, CDR1 is GTSNPN, CDR2 SVGIG (reference sequence). CDR3 in amino acids: CAWSRRETYNEQFF. Here the CDR3 DNA reads TGTGCCTGGAGTCGGAGGGAAACCTACAATGAGCAGTTCTTC. Full variable domain (missing parts from reference TRBV30 and TRBJ2-1): SQTIHQWPATLVQPVGSPLSLECTVEGTSNPNLYWYRQAAGRGLQLLFYSVGIGQISSEVPQNLSASRPQDRQFILSSKKLLLSDSGFYLCAWSRRETYNEQFFGPGTRLTVL.

V gene TRBV14 combines with J gene TRBJ1-2; D is ambiguous. Between the trimmed V and J ends, which lost 2 bases and 10 bases, there was a span of 14 bases. The germline CDR1 and CDR2 sequences are SGHDN and FVKESK. This CDR3 has 13 residues. CDR3 sequence reads: CASSQQVLQAYTF. The DNA for the CDR3 is TGTGCCAGCAGCCAACAGGTTCTCCAAGCCTACACCTTC.

The chain joins TRBV5-8 to TRBJ1-2; 7 bases are a match to TRBD1. Germline CDR1 and CDR2: SGHTS and YDEGEE. V shed 3 bases, J shed 0 bases, and the junction held 11 bases outside the gene matches. CDR3 length: 17 amino acids. The CDR3 coding sequence is TGTGCCAGCAGCTCGGTATGGACAGGTGGTCCTAACTATGGCTACACCTTC. Its translation: CASSSVWTGGPNYGYTF.

Here the CDR3 DNA reads TGTGCCAGCAGCGGGGGACTAGTAATTGAGCAGTTCTTC. It is translated as CASSGGLVIEQFF. The rearrangement uses TRBV7-2 and TRBJ2-1; the match to TRBD2 covers 8 bases. The CDR3 totals 13 residues. After removal of 5 bases from V and 9 bases from J, the junction contained 6 bases not matched to a gene. Germline CDR1 SGHTA, CDR2 FQGNSA.

This clone has just a few counts. The V call is TRBV27, the J call TRBJ1-1; possibly TRBD1 for D (5 bases). Germline V gene lookup returns CDR1 MNHEY and CDR2 SMNVEV (reference sequence). V was trimmed by 4 bases and J by 4 bases, leaving 16 bases between them. The CDR3 totals 15 residues. CDR3 bases: TGTGCCAGCAGTTCCCTCGGGGGGTCCGGCACTGAAGCTTTCTTT. Its protein product is CASSSLGGSGTEAFF.

Only a few counts were recorded for this clone. The rearrangement joins TRBV4-2 to TRBJ2-7; TRBD2 agrees at 11 bases. The CDR3 spans 16 residues. Germline V gene data show CDR1 as LGHNA and CDR2 as YNFKEQ. V shed 3 bases, J shed 0 bases, and the junction held 4 bases outside the gene matches. The CDR3 DNA is TGTGCCAGCAGCCACACTAGCGGGGGCAGCTCCTACGAGCAGTACTTC. This translates into CASSHTSGGSSYEQYF.

V is TRBV7-9 and J is TRBJ2-1; TRBD1 aligns across 9 bases. Germline values: CDR1 SEHNR, CDR2 FQNEAQ (reference sequence). CDR3 length equals 14 residues. V dropped 3 bases and J dropped 7; count of bases not matched to a gene: 4. CDR3 residues: CASSFRTGVNEQFF. In DNA form, the CDR3 reads TGTGCCAGCAGCTTTAGGACAGGGGTTAATGAGCAGTTCTTC.

The V gene is TRBV7-9, the J gene TRBJ2-3; D possibly corresponds to TRBD1 (5 bases). CDR3 length equals 15 residues. V was trimmed by 3 bases and J by 2 bases, leaving 12 bases between them. Germline CDR1 reads SEHNR; CDR2 reads FQNEAQ (reference sequence). CDR3 nucleotide sequence: TGTGCCAGCAGCTTGGGGCAGGGAATCACAGATACGCAGTATTTT. Residues: CASSLGQGITDTQYF.

The chain couples TRBV11-1 to TRBJ1-1; 7 positions agree with TRBD1. CDR1 SGHAT and CDR2 FQDESV come from the germline V gene (reference sequence). The CDR3 contains 14 residues. V gave up 5 bases and J gave up 6 bases; unmatched junction bases: 9. The CDR3 loop reads CASSSDRVWAEAFF. CDR3 sequence (DNA): TGTGCCAGCAGCAGCGACAGGGTCTGGGCTGAAGCTTTCTTT.

This clone was recorded only once. The chain couples TRBV13 to TRBJ2-7; 8 bases map to TRBD2. V shed 0 bases and J 2 bases; nucleotides not matched to a gene: 12. This CDR3 has 18 amino acids. Germline CDR1 is PRHDT and CDR2 is FYEKMQ (reference sequence). The CDR3 coding sequence is TGTGCCAGCAGCTTAGGACTGACTCCGGGACTAGGCCCCTACGAGCAGTACTTC. It codes for CASSLGLTPGLGPYEQYF. Looking up the rest from reference TRBV13 and TRBJ2-7 gives the full variable domain: AAGVIQSPRHLIKEKRETATLKCYPIPRHDTVYWYQQGPGQDPQFLISFYEKMQSDKGSIPDRFSAQQFSDYHSELNMSSLELGDSALYFCASSLGLTPGLGPYEQYFGPGTRLTVT.

The CDR3 is CASSPPGQGNNEQFF. In nucleotides, the CDR3 is TGTGCCAGCTCACCTCCGGGACAGGGCAACAATGAGCAGTTCTTC. This sequence joins TRBV18 and TRBJ2-1; 9 nucleotides align to TRBD1. The CDR3 sequence is 15 residues long. CDR1 and CDR2 from the germline V gene are KGHSH and LQKENI. The junction had 5 bases not matched to a gene; V was cut back by 3 bases and J by 5 bases. Variable domain in full (rest from reference TRBV18 and TRBJ2-1): NAGVMQNPRHLVRRRGQEARLRCSPMKGHSHVYWYRQLPEEGLKFMVYLQKENIIDESGMPKERFSAEFPKEGPSILRIQQVVRGDSAAYFCASSPPGQGNNEQFFGPGTRLTVL.

The chain recombines TRBV29-1 with TRBJ1-3; D not certain. Between the trimmed V and J ends, which lost 6 bases and 0 bases, there was a span of 9 bases. CDR1 and CDR2 from the germline V gene are SQVTM and ANQGSEA. CDR3 size: 13 residues. The CDR3 here is CSVLGGSGNTIYF. DNA for the CDR3: TGCAGCGTCCTGGGAGGCTCTGGAAACACCATATATTTT.

The chain carries TRBV6-6 and TRBJ2-2; no reliable D call. The V and J ends lost 3 bases and 3 bases respectively, with 14 bases between them. This CDR3 contains 16 residues. The germline V gene encodes CDR1 MNHNY and CDR2 SVGAGI (reference sequence). CDR3: CASSYQNGQDTGELFF. CDR3 nucleotides: TGTGCCAGCAGTTATCAGAATGGTCAGGACACCGGGGAGCTGTTTTTT.

The chain links TRBV9 to TRBJ2-2; D possibly corresponds to TRBD2 (5 bases). Germline lookup yields CDR1 SGDLS and CDR2 YYNGEE. V lost 0 bases and J 4 bases, leaving 13 bases between the germline ends. This CDR3 is 16 amino acids long. DNA of the CDR3: TGTGCCAGCAGCGTAGGTACAGTCCGGGGCACCGGGGAGCTGTTTTTT. Protein sequence: CASSVGTVRGTGELFF.

CDR3 sequence (DNA): TGCAGCGTTCACCGCGAGGACAGTCCTAACTATGGCTACACCTTC. Its protein is CSVHREDSPNYGYTF. V usage is TRBV29-1 and J usage is TRBJ1-2, with D possibly being TRBD1 (6 bases). The CDR3 is 15 amino acids. V lost 5 bases to trimming and J lost 0 bases, with 16 bases between them. The germline V gene encodes CDR1 SQVTM and CDR2 ANQGSEA.

This chain links TRBV6-5 with TRBJ2-7; 7 positions match TRBD1. Germline loops: CDR1 MNHEY, CDR2 SVGAGI. The length of the CDR3 is 14 residues. The V segment lost 6 bases and the J segment 7 bases; nucleotides outside the gene matches: 12. The DNA of the CDR3 is TGTGCCAGCAGGATAATTACAGGGGACCGGGAGCAGTACTTC. Its protein is CASRIITGDREQYF.

CDR3 nucleotide sequence: TGTGCCAGCAGCTTCGGGGGTGGCGTATATGGCTACACCTTC. Its translation: CASSFGGGVYGYTF. This chain joins TRBV7-9 and TRBJ1-2; weak D call: TRBD1 (5 bases). The V end was cut by 3 bases, the J end by 5 bases, with 13 bases between. The CDR3 is 14 amino acids. Germline lookup yields CDR1 SEHNR and CDR2 FQNEAQ (reference sequence).

The rearrangement uses TRBV18 and TRBJ1-4; 11 nucleotides agree with TRBD1. Germline assignment: CDR1 KGHSH and CDR2 LQKENI. With V trimmed by 3 bases and J by 8 bases, 2 bases remained unmatched. The CDR3 extends over 14 amino acids. The CDR3 here is CASSPGQGDEKLFF. Written as DNA, the CDR3 is TGTGCCAGCTCACCGGGACAGGGGGACGAAAAACTGTTTTTT.